This T cell receptor beta chain was sequenced during a study of T cell responses to AZD1222 COVID-19 vaccine. The CDR3 is 11 residues long. Germline V gene sequence: CDR1 SEHNR, CDR2 FQNEAQ (reference sequence). Trimming took off 5 bases at V and 10 bases at J, with 9 bases between the two ends. Points from the study as a whole: Most donors were white British, females outnumbered males, and clonal diversity was possibly underestimated.

Pooling of second doses given at about 4 or about 12 weeks was done. As for this clone: What it recognizes is unknown.

The repertoire was sequenced with immunoSEQ multiplex PCR; TCRdb's copy has only in-frame clones and lacks some. The table records roughly 140,000 clones, 92% of them present only once. This TCR came from an adult who received the AZD1222 COVID-19 vaccine. V and J are TRBV7-9 and TRBJ2-1; unclear D gene. The sample here was peripheral blood, taken 28 days after the second AZD1222 dose. Written as DNA, the CDR3 is TGTGCCAGCAGCGCCATTCAGGAGCAGTTCTTC. Residues: CASSAIQEQFF.